This T cell receptor beta chain was documented in a study of blood T cell repertoires in COVID-19 (dated by TCRdb to between 2020 and 2021). General notes on the study: Collaborator samples came from the United States, Italy and Spain and covered acute and convalescent phases of COVID-19. Subjects who had been exposed to COVID-19, were actively infected with it, or had recovered from it provided the deeply sampled blood TCRbeta repertoires that made up the dataset. Samples came from the ongoing ImmuneRACE study (first 160 participants) plus 1,254 subjects from 6 global collaborators. The repertoires were made available in a free public database intended to serve as a resource for research on the immune response to SARS-CoV-2. The sample metadata nearly always contained a de-identified subject ID, COVID-19 status, age in years and sex. The prospective study material was composed of cDNA or gDNA derived from T cells, B-cell-depleted T cells, or PBMCs. HLA class I and class II types, where available, came from metadata supplied by the sample provider rather than from assay-based typing. General conclusions and limits of the study: The quantity of clinical and demographic metadata differed by source and by participant and was supplied without curation.

To note about this clone: Its antigen target is currently unknown. Base-call qualities are not available, and no considerably larger clone is one nucleotide away.

From a lookup of the germline V gene, CDR1 and CDR2 are SGHTA and FQGTGA. The CDR3, cysteine through phenylalanine, is 14 amino acids long. Solely the CDR3 DNA is kept, with 42 bases framed from the first base. V loses 5 bases, J loses 1 base, and the germline ends lie 10 bases apart. The immunoSEQ Assay, a bias-controlled multiplex PCR, was used to amplify TCRbeta CDR3 regions from genomic DNA. Under the source paper's analysis protocol: The number of nucleated cells in each sample was estimated by amplification of reference gene primers within the assay. To quantify the absolute abundance of each unique TCRbeta CDR3 rearrangement, sequence reads were collapsed and filtered. For each sample, productive Simpson clonality was calculated as the square root of Simpson's diversity index across productive rearrangements. The table comes from immuneACCESS by way of TCRdb, which keeps in-frame sequences with V and J called. Part of the clones is missing from these tables; in studies checked, under half for an unresolved V gene and the rest for unknown reasons. V, J and clone size are those of that table, while D and trimming were read from the DNA. The sample table records hundreds of thousands of clones; roughly four fifths of these occur just once. 8% to 10% of the sample rests with the top ten.

Samples from volunteer blood donors who had recovered from COVID-19 were contributed by a second Seattle source. Each collaborating institution followed its own protocols to collect whole blood in K2EDTA tubes. For TCRbeta analysis, collaborator samples were shipped as frozen whole blood, as isolated PBMCs, or as DNA extracted from either sample type. The sequence came from a woman aged 50 to 65 who had recovered from COVID-19. The chain couples TRBV7-3 to TRBJ2-3, with the D gene call left open. Material: peripheral blood. The CDR3 corresponds to CASSPRLGTDTQYF. Here is the DNA: TGTGCCAGCAGCCCGCGCCTAGGCACAGATACGCAGTATTTT. The reference TRBV7-3 and TRBJ2-3 proteins fill in what lies around the CDR3, so the full variable domain reads GAGVSQTPSNKVTEKGKYVELRCDPISGHTALYWYRQSLGQGPEFLIYFQGTGAADDSGLPNDRFFAVRPEGSVSTLKIQRTERGDSAVYLCASSPRLGTDTQYFGPGTRLTVL.